A single sample gave rise to the 25 T cell receptor beta chains below, sequenced in a study of blood T cell repertoires in COVID-19. Only in-frame clones appear in the TCRdb table, and some are missing; sequencing was by immunoSEQ multiplex PCR. Found here are 150,000 or so clones, approximately 82% of them singletons; the top ten hold roughly 1.4%. The sequencing input was peripheral blood. The receptors here all came from a human donor in a cohort sampled during active COVID-19.

J is TRBJ2-3 and V is TRBV7-3; the match to TRBD2 covers 10 bases. V shed 6 bases, J shed 3 bases, and the junction held 15 bases outside the gene matches. CDR1 SGHTA and CDR2 FQGTGA come from the germline V gene. The CDR3 loop spans 18 amino acids. The CDR3 nucleotides read TGTGCCAGCAGTCGCGGCCCTAGCGGGAGTATTGGGACAGATACGCAGTATTTT. Its protein product is CASSRGPSGSIGTDTQYF.

This clone was found once. This rearrangement joins TRBV28 to TRBJ2-3; 7 nucleotides align to TRBD2. The CDR3 runs to 13 residues. With V trimmed by 5 bases and J by 3 bases, 2 bases remained unmatched. Looked up from germline, CDR1 is MDHEN and CDR2 is SYDVKM. Written as DNA, the CDR3 is TGTGCCAGCAGTGGGGGGGGAACAGATACGCAGTATTTT. As protein: CASSGGGTDTQYF.

Only a few counts were recorded for this clone. The V and J genes are TRBV5-1 and TRBJ2-1, with 11 bases aligning to TRBD2. This CDR3 spans 17 amino acids. In germline, CDR1 is SGHRS, CDR2 YFSETQ. V lost 4 bases, J lost 8 bases, and 14 bases stayed unmatched. As DNA, the CDR3 is TGCGCCAGCAGCCGAGATATGACTAGCGGGATCTCGGATGAGCAGTTCTTC. Its protein is CASSRDMTSGISDEQFF.

The chain joins TRBV6-6 to TRBJ2-4, with 7 bases matching TRBD1. This CDR3 spans 16 amino acids. Germline V gene data show CDR1 as MNHNY and CDR2 as SVGAGI (reference sequence). The ends lost 6 bases at V and 6 bases at J; junction bases unmatched: 14. CDR3 loop: CASSLIQTGSGNIQYF. The CDR3 DNA follows: TGTGCCAGCAGCCTAATACAGACAGGGTCTGGAAACATTCAGTACTTC.

The V gene is TRBV7-8, the J gene TRBJ1-5; a possible D gene is TRBD1 (6 bases). The CDR3 length is 15 residues. CDR1 SGHVS and CDR2 FQNEAQ come from the germline V gene. The V end was cut by 6 bases, the J end by 6 bases, with 18 bases between. CDR3: CASSPDNRVLQPQHF. In DNA form, the CDR3 reads TGTGCCAGCAGTCCTGATAACAGGGTGCTTCAGCCCCAGCATTTT.

This clone was observed a few times. This chain links TRBV27 with TRBJ2-1; the match to TRBD2 covers 11 bases. Per the germline V gene, CDR1 is MNHEY and CDR2 is SMNVEV (reference sequence). The CDR3 totals 14 residues. V shed 5 bases and J 6 bases; nucleotides not matched to a gene: 3. The CDR3 coding sequence is TGTGCCAGCAGTAGACTAGCGGGGCCCAATGAGCAGTTCTTC. This gives the protein CASSRLAGPNEQFF.

V usage is TRBV12-5 and J usage is TRBJ2-1; 9 positions match TRBD2. Germline V gene lookup returns CDR1 LGHNT and CDR2 FRNRAP. The length of the CDR3 is 19 residues. The trim removed 3 bases at V and 3 bases at J, leaving 15 bases unmatched. CDR3 region: CASGFSGGSGSRYYNEQFF. In DNA form, the CDR3 reads TGTGCTAGTGGTTTTTCCGGGGGTAGCGGGAGTCGTTACTACAATGAGCAGTTCTTC.

This chain connects TRBV27 to TRBJ2-5; weak D call: TRBD1 (6 bases). Per the germline V gene, CDR1 is MNHEY and CDR2 is SMNVEV (reference sequence). This CDR3 comprises 13 residues. The ends were cut back, 3 bases at V and 1 base at J, with 6 bases in the middle. The CDR3 here is CASSLDSQETQYF. The CDR3 DNA follows: TGTGCCAGCAGTTTGGACAGCCAAGAGACCCAGTACTTC.

The chain joins TRBV19 to TRBJ1-5; 8 nucleotides line up with TRBD1. Per germline, CDR1 LNHDA and CDR2 SQIVND (reference sequence). The CDR3 length is 14 residues. J gave up 6 bases and V 5 bases, and 6 bases lay outside the gene matches. CDR3 in amino acids: CASSARTGSQPQHF. DNA of the CDR3: TGTGCCAGTAGTGCCAGGACAGGGAGTCAGCCCCAGCATTTT.

This clone was detected a few times. The V and J genes are TRBV7-3 and TRBJ2-1; 15 bases align to TRBD2. The J segment lost 6 bases and the V segment lost 2 bases, leaving 11 bases of the junction unmatched. Looked up from germline, CDR1 is SGHTA and CDR2 is FQGTGA. The CDR3 totals 19 residues. The CDR3 DNA is TGTGCCAGCAGCTTAGCTGGACTAGCGGGAGGGCCTAGGATCAATGAGCAGTTCTTC. Translation gives CASSLAGLAGGPRINEQFF.

With regard to this clone: Other DNA sequences within the sample encode an identical CDR3. The rearrangement links TRBV9 to TRBJ2-3; TRBD2 matches at 14 bases. This CDR3 contains 17 residues. Trimming at V came to 0 bases and at J to 1 base, leaving 1 base not matched to a gene. Germline V gene sequence: CDR1 SGDLS, CDR2 YYNGEE. CDR3 bases: TGTGCCAGCAGCGTAGGACTAGCGGGAGGGCGCACAGATACGCAGTATTTT. Translation: CASSVGLAGGRTDTQYF.

Worth noting for this clone: Within the sample, other DNA sequences also encode this same CDR3. CDR3 DNA sequence: TGTGCCACCAGCAGAGATAGGGGGTACGAGCAGTACTTC. Its protein is CATSRDRGYEQYF. The chain carries TRBV15 and TRBJ2-7, with D possibly being TRBD1 (6 bases). The CDR3 has 13 amino acids. The germline gives CDR1 LNHNV, CDR2 YYDKDF (reference sequence). V was shortened by 0 bases and J by 4 bases, with 7 bases between the two germline ends.

The chain links TRBV18 to TRBJ2-7, with D unclear. The CDR3 length is 13 residues. Between the trimmed V and J ends, which lost 4 bases and 1 base, there was a span of 8 bases. The V gene's germline CDR1 is KGHSH and CDR2 LQKENI. CDR3 sequence reads: CASSQAASYEQYF. DNA of the CDR3: TGTGCCAGCTCACAGGCGGCGTCCTACGAGCAGTACTTC.

The chain carries TRBV18 and TRBJ2-7, with 9 nucleotides matching TRBD1. V gave up 1 base and J gave up 6 bases; unmatched junction bases: 4. Germline V gives CDR1 KGHSH, CDR2 LQKENI. There are 14 residues in the CDR3. The CDR3 DNA reads TGTGCCAGCTCACCACAGAGGACAGGGGTCGAGCAGTACTTC. Encoded protein: CASSPQRTGVEQYF.

The chain has TRBV10-3 and TRBJ2-3; TRBD2 might be the D (6 bases). Germline CDR1 ENHRY, CDR2 SYGVKD. Trimming pared 4 bases from V and 3 bases from J, leaving 14 bases between. This CDR3 is 15 amino acids long. The DNA for the CDR3 is TGTGCCATCAGTGCGGGGGAGAGACAGACAGATACGCAGTATTTT. Its translation: CAISAGERQTDTQYF.

The V and J genes are TRBV7-2 and TRBJ1-5; the D is unclear. The CDR3 extends over 14 amino acids. Per the germline V gene, CDR1 is SGHTA and CDR2 is FQGNSA. With 7 bases removed from V and 7 bases from J, the gap between germline ends came to 17 bases. The CDR3: CASTTNGVGQPQHF. The CDR3 DNA sequence: TGTGCCAGCACCACGAACGGGGTGGGACAGCCCCAGCATTTT.

The chain couples TRBV5-1 to TRBJ2-1, with 9 bases identical to TRBD1. Per germline, CDR1 SGHRS and CDR2 YFSETQ. CDR3 length: 15 residues. V was pared by 0 bases and J by 9 bases, with 7 bases of the junction left unmatched. As DNA, the CDR3 is TGCGCCAGCAGCTTGGGGGACAGGGTGGTTAGTGAGCAGTTCTTC. It codes for CASSLGDRVVSEQFF.

The chain couples TRBV28 to TRBJ2-7; 7 nucleotides line up with TRBD2. This CDR3 spans 12 amino acids. Germline CDR1 is MDHEN and CDR2 is SYDVKM. Losses at the gene ends were 7 bases for V and 3 bases for J; bases not matched to a gene: 3. The CDR3 protein is CASKAGVYEQYF. Written as DNA, the CDR3 is TGTGCCAGCAAGGCGGGAGTCTACGAGCAGTACTTC.

V is TRBV11-2 and J is TRBJ1-2, with D perhaps TRBD1 (6 bases). V was shortened by 1 base and J by 0 bases, with 9 bases between the two germline ends. The V gene's germline CDR1 is SGHAT and CDR2 FQNNGV. The CDR3 totals 15 residues. CDR3 protein: CASSLGPGANYGYTF. CDR3 DNA sequence: TGTGCCAGCAGCTTAGGGCCAGGGGCTAACTATGGCTACACCTTC.

The chain couples TRBV5-1 to TRBJ2-5; unclear D gene. The CDR3 spans 13 residues. Trimming took 4 bases from V and 2 from J, leaving 9 bases between them. Germline values: CDR1 SGHRS, CDR2 YFSETQ. This CDR3 reads CASSQSVQETQYF. CDR3 DNA: TGCGCCAGCAGCCAAAGCGTACAAGAGACCCAGTACTTC. The full variable domain, its missing parts supplied by reference TRBV5-1 and TRBJ2-5, is KAGVTQTPRYLIKTRGQQVTLSCSPISGHRSVSWYQQTPGQGLQFLFEYFSETQRNKGNFPGRFSGRQFSNSRSEMNVSTLELGDSALYLCASSQSVQETQYFGPGTRLLVL.

The V call is TRBV14, the J call TRBJ2-3; 8 bases agree with TRBD1. Per germline, CDR1 SGHDN and CDR2 FVKESK. The V gene end was trimmed by 1 base and the J gene end by 4 bases; junction bases not matched to a gene: 7. The CDR3 loop spans 16 amino acids. For the CDR3, the DNA is TGTGCCAGCAGCCAAGGCCTAGGACAGGGACCAGATACGCAGTATTTT. This sequence encodes CASSQGLGQGPDTQYF.

The chain carries TRBV6-2 or TRBV6-3 and TRBJ1-6; no reliable D call. V dropped 4 bases and J dropped 6 bases, with 10 bases sitting between them. The CDR3 runs to 14 residues. Germline V gene sequence: CDR1 MNHEY, CDR2 SVGEGT. The CDR3 is CASSSTSGNSPLHF. As DNA, the CDR3 is TGTGCCAGCAGTTCGACGTCGGGTAATTCACCCCTCCACTTT.

This chain links TRBV7-2 with TRBJ1-2, with D possibly TRBD1 on 5 matching bases. CDR1 SGHTA and CDR2 FQGNSA come from the germline V gene. V was shortened by 1 base and J by 5 bases, with 8 bases between the two germline ends. The CDR3 is 13 residues long. CDR3 nucleotide sequence: TGTGCCAGCAGCTTAGAGTGGACATATGGCTACACCTTC. Its protein product is CASSLEWTYGYTF.

V usage is TRBV19 and J usage is TRBJ2-3, with D perhaps matching TRBD1 (5 bases). Germline V lookup: CDR1 LNHDA, CDR2 SQIVND (reference sequence). This CDR3 has 15 amino acids. Trimming pared 7 bases from V and 4 bases from J, leaving 18 bases between. Written as DNA, the CDR3 is TGTGCCAGTACCAAGACAGAATCCGGTGCAGATACGCAGTATTTT. It encodes CASTKTESGADTQYF.

V and J are TRBV5-1 and TRBJ2-1; 15 nucleotides match TRBD2. Trimming removed 0 bases from V and 9 bases from J; junction bases left unmatched: 7. Germline lookup yields CDR1 SGHRS and CDR2 YFSETQ. CDR3 length: 17 residues. DNA for the CDR3: TGCGCCAGCAGCTTGGGTGGACTAGCGGGAGGGATGGGTGAGCAGTTCTTC. Protein product: CASSLGGLAGGMGEQFF.